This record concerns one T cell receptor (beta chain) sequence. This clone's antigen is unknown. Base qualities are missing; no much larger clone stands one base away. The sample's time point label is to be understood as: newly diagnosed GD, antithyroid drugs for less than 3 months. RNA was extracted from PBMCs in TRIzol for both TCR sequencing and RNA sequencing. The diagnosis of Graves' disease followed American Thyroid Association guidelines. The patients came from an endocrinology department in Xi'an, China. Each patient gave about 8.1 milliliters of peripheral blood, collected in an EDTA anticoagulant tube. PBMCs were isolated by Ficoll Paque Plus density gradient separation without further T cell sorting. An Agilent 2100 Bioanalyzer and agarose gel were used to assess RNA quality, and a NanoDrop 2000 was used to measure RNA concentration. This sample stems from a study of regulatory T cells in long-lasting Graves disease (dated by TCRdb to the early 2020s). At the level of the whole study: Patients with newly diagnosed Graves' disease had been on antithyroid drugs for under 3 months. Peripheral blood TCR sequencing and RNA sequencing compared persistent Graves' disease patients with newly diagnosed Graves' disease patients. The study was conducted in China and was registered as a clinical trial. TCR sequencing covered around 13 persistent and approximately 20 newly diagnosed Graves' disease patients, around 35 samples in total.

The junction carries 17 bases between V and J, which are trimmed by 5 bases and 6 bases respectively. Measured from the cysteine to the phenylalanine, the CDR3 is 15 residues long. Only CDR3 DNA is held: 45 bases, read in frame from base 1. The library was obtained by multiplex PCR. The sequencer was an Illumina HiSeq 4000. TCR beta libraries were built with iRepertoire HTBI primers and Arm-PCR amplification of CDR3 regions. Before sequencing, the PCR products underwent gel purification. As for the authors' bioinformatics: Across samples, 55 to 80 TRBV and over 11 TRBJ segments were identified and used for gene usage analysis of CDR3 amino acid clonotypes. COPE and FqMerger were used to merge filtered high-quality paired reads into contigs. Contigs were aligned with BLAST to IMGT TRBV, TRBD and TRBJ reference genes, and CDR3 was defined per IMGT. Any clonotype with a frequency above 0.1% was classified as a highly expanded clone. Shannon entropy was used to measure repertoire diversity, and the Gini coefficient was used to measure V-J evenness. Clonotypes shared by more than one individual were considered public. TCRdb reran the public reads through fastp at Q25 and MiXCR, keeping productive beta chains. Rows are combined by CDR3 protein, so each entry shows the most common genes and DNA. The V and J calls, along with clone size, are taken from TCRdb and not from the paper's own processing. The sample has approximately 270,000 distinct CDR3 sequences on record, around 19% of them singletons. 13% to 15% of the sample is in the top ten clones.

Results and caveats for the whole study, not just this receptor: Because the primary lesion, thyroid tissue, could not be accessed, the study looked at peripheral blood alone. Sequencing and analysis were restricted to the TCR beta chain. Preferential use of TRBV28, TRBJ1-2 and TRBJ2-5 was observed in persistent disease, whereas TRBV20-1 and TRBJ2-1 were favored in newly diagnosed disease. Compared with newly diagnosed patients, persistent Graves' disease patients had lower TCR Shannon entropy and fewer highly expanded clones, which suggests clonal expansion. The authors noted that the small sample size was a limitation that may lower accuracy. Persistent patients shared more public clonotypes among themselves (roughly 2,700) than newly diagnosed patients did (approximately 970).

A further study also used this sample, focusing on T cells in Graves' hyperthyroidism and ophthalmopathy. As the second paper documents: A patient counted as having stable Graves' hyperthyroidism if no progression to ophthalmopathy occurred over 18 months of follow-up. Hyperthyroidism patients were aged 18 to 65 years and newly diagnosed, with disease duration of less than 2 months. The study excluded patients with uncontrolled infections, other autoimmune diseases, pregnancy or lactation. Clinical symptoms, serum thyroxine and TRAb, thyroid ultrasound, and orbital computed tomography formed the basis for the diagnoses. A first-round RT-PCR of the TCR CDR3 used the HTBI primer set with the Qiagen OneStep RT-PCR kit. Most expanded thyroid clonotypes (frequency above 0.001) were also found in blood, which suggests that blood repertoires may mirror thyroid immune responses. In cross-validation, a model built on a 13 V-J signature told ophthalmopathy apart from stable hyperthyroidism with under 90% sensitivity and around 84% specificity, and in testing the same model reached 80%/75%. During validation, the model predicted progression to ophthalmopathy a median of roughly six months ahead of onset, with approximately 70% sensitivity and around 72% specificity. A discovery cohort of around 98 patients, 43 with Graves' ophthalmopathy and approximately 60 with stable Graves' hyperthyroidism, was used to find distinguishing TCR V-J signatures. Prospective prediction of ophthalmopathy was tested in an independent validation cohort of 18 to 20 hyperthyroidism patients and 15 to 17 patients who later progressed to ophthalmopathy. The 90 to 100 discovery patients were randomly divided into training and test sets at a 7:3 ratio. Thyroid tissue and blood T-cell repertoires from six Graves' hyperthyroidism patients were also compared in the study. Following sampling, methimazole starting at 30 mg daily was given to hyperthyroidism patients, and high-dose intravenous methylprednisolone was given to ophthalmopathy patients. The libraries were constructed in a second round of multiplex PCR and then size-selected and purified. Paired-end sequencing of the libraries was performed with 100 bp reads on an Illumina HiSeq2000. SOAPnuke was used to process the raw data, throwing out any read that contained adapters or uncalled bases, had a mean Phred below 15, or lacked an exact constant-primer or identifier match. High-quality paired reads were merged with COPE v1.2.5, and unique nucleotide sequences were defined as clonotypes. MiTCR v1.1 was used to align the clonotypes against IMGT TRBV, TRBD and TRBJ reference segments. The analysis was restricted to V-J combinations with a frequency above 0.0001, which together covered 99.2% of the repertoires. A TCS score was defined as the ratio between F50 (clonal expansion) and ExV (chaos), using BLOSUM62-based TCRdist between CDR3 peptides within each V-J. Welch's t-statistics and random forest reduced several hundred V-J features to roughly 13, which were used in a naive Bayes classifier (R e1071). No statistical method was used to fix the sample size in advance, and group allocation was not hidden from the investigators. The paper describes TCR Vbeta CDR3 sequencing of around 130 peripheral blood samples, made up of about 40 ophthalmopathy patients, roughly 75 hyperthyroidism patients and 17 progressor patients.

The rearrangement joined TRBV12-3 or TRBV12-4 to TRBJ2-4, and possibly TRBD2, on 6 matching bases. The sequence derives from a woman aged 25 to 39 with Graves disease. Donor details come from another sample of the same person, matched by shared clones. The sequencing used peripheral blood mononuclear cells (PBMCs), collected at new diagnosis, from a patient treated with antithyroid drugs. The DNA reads TGTGCCAGCAGTCCAGTGGGGGGTCAGGGAAACATTCAGTACTTC. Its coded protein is CASSPVGGQGNIQYF.